What follows describes a single TCR beta chain. The antigen is undetermined. These data are taken from a study of T cells in Graves' hyperthyroidism and ophthalmopathy. Study conclusions and caveats: Most thyroid clonotypes expanded above 0.001 were also detected in blood. In the analysis, a 13 V-J model separated ophthalmopathy from stable hyperthyroidism. Median prediction lead before ophthalmopathy onset was around 6.9 months with the model.

Diagnosis rested on symptoms, serum thyroxine and TRAb, thyroid ultrasound, and orbital computed tomography. Amplified TCR beta CDR3 regions came from RNA transcripts. During a first-round RT-PCR of the TCR CDR3, the HTBI primer set was used. TCRdb independently ran MiXCR on the multiplex PCR reads; one entry per CDR3 protein. The sample yields 560,000 or so distinct CDR3 sequences, 46% seen once. Germline trimming cut 4 bases from V and 0 bases from J; bases unmatched to any gene: 3. CDR3 size: 15 residues. Germline V lookup: CDR1 LNHDA, CDR2 SQIVND (reference sequence). This rearrangement joins TRBV19 to TRBJ2-7; TRBD2 matches 10 bases. This clonotype was obtained from a woman aged 18-30 years with Graves' hyperthyroidism. Sequenced: peripheral blood or thyroid tissue (not recorded which). The CDR3: CASSTGLAVSYEQYF. In DNA, the CDR3 is TGTGCCAGTAGTACCGGACTAGCGGTCTCCTACGAGCAGTACTTC. Full variable domain (missing parts from reference TRBV19 and TRBJ2-7): DGGITQSPKYLFRKEGQNVTLSCEQNLNHDAMYWYRQDPGQGLRLIYYSQIVNDFQKGDIAEGYSVSREKKESFPLTVTSAQKNPTAFYLCASSTGLAVSYEQYFGPGTRLTVT.